This note documents a single T cell receptor beta chain sequence. These data originate in a study of diagnostic markers for celiac disease. TCRdb re-called the reads; every CDR3 protein appears as one record, without DNA. This table lists just over 7,500 distinct CDR3 sequences. Sequenced: either unsorted cells or a sorted T cell fraction (not recorded which). This receptor was obtained from a human donor. This table probably holds off-target reads from a library built for another chain.

This CDR3 is CASSLHSAENSPLHF. The chain joins TRBV5-1 to TRBJ1-6. The length of the CDR3 is 15 residues. The V gene's germline CDR1 is SGHRS and CDR2 YFSETQ.